This TCR beta chain was profiled in a study of blood T cells in healthy people across ages. Next came a second PCR, run for roughly 6 to 11 cycles, which used a sample-barcoded 5' primer along with a J-beta primer mix. Using its own MiXCR run on the 5' RACE reads, TCRdb lists one record per CDR3 protein. In the table there are roughly 700,000 distinct CDR3 sequences, approximately 25% of which are singletons. This CDR3 is built from 13 residues. Germline V lookup: CDR1 LGHNA, CDR2 YSLEER. Trimming left V 1 base short and J 3 bases short, with 7 bases between. This clonotype was seen ten or more times. These sequences were also reported in another study, on T cells of mothers and their children.

The chain couples TRBV4-3 to TRBJ2-7, with D perhaps TRBD1 (5 bases). The sample comprised blood. The source of this sequence is a boy under 18 in good health. CDR3 nucleotide sequence: TGCGCCAGCAGCCAAGCCAGGGACTACGAGCAGTACTTC. Its protein product is CASSQARDYEQYF.